One sample yielded the 5 T cell receptor beta chains listed below, sequenced in a study of blood T cell repertoires in COVID-19. Data came from immunoSEQ multiplex PCR; TCRdb stores just in-frame clones and leaves some out. The table records some 450,000 clones, 70% to 90% of them present only once. Material: peripheral blood. The receptors derive from a woman aged 45-65 years with COVID-19, enrolled during active disease.

This chain uses TRBV3-1 (or the pseudogene TRBV3-2) with TRBJ2-1; 9 bases fit TRBD2. The J segment lost 7 bases and the V segment lost 4 bases, leaving 11 bases of the junction unmatched. The CDR3 extends over 16 amino acids. Germline CDR1 and CDR2: LGHDT and YNNKEL (reference sequence). CDR3 residues: CASSPQGLAYQNEQFF. The CDR3 DNA reads TGTGCCAGCAGCCCTCAAGGACTAGCGTATCAGAATGAGCAGTTCTTC.

V is TRBV19 and J is TRBJ2-1; 9 bases agree with TRBD1. Trimming took 0 bases from V and 1 from J; bases not matched to a gene: 7. CDR1 LNHDA and CDR2 SQIVND come from the germline V gene (reference sequence). The CDR3 spans 18 residues. This CDR3 reads CASSIDGGQGRSYNEQFF. For the CDR3, the DNA is TGTGCCAGTAGTATAGATGGGGGACAGGGTAGGTCCTACAATGAGCAGTTCTTC.

V and J are TRBV2 and TRBJ1-6, with D possibly TRBD1 on 5 matching bases. The V end was cut by 6 bases, the J end by 0 bases, with 9 bases between. The germline gives CDR1 SNHLY, CDR2 FYNNEI. The CDR3 is 15 residues long. Here the CDR3 reads CASSPRGSYNSPLHF. The DNA of the CDR3 is TGTGCCAGCAGCCCTAGGGGCTCCTATAATTCACCCCTCCACTTT.

The V gene is TRBV29-1, the J gene TRBJ2-3, with TRBD1 matching 7 bases. V lost 8 bases to trimming and J lost 1 base; unmatched junction nucleotides: 15. CDR1 is SQVTM and CDR2 is ANQGSEA in the germline V gene. The CDR3 extends over 16 amino acids. CDR3 residues: CSPRALRQGGTDTQYF. The CDR3 nucleotides are TGCAGCCCAAGGGCCTTGAGGCAGGGGGGCACAGATACGCAGTATTTT.

The sample holds one count of this clone. As DNA, the CDR3 is TGCGCCAGCAGCTTGGTGGGACTTAATGGGCCCCAGCATTTT. Translation: CASSLVGLNGPQHF. The chain recombines TRBV5-1 with TRBJ1-5, with TRBD1 as a possible D gene (5 bases). CDR3 length: 14 amino acids. Trimming cost V 0 bases and J 9 bases, with 13 bases left between them. Germline V gene sequence: CDR1 SGHRS, CDR2 YFSETQ.